This is a list of T cell receptor beta chains from one sample in a study of graft-versus-host responses after intestinal transplantation. Some clones are missing from TCRdb's copy, which holds only in-frame ones; the method was immunoSEQ multiplex PCR. The table includes under 100,000 clones, 94% detected once. No antigen has been assigned to these receptors. The sample consisted of unstimulated CD4+ T cells sorted from spleen or lymph node cells, taken before transplant. These receptor sequences come from a human donor who was the organ donor for an intestinal transplant. CDR3s include the opening cysteine and the closing phenylalanine or tryptophan.

v_gene: TRBV9; CDR3aa: CASSPGQGVGYTF
v_gene: TRBV5-1; CDR3aa: CASSLTRTNYGYTF
v_gene: TRBV28; CDR3aa: CASSYRGRGTDTQYF
v_gene: TRBV4-1; CDR3aa: CASSQALQGMFSYEQYF
v_gene: TRBV11-3; CDR3aa: CASSLGQGNNEQFF
v_gene: TRBV5-4; CDR3aa: CACSSQGDGYTF
v_gene: TRBV28; CDR3aa: CASKARNEKLFF
v_gene: TRBV11-2; CDR3aa: CASSLGQVNEQYF
v_gene: TRBV5-1; CDR3aa: CASSSTGNSYNEQFF
v_gene: TRBV2; CDR3aa: CASSERTGSGKEKLFF
v_gene: TRBV28; CDR3aa: CASSLGQGADTQYF
v_gene: TRBV27; CDR3aa: CASTGQGDSPLHF
v_gene: TRBV7-9; CDR3aa: CASSDRNTEAFF
v_gene: TRBV4-1; CDR3aa: CASSQNRVSQETQYF